The rows below give T cell receptor beta chains drawn from one sample of a study of blood T cell repertoires in COVID-19. Using immunoSEQ multiplex PCR, the repertoire was profiled, and TCRdb retains in-frame clones only, with some absent. The sample includes 100,000 to 110,000 clones, more than 75% of them seen just once. The sample consisted of peripheral blood. The receptors come from a human donor in a cohort sampled during active COVID-19. CDR3s include the opening cysteine and the closing phenylalanine or tryptophan.

j_gene | v_gene | CDR3aa
TRBJ2-2 | TRBV9 | CASSVETGNTGELFF
TRBJ2-2 | TRBV24-1 | CATSAPTGRSGELFF
TRBJ2-3 | TRBV6-5 | CASSGAGGPPDTQYF
TRBJ2-1 | TRBV7-2 | CASSSGAGKTYNEQFF
TRBJ2-7 | TRBV27 | CASSYFTSGGPTEQYF
TRBJ1-3 | TRBV3-1/TRBV3-2 | CASSQVGAEGNTIYF
TRBJ2-1 | TRBV9 | CASSQGTGGHNEQFF
TRBJ2-1 | TRBV6-4 | CASSDSDRVRNEQFF
TRBJ2-2 | TRBV10-3 | CAIRGLGYTGELFF
TRBJ2-3 | TRBV18 | CASSPPLAGTSTDTQYF